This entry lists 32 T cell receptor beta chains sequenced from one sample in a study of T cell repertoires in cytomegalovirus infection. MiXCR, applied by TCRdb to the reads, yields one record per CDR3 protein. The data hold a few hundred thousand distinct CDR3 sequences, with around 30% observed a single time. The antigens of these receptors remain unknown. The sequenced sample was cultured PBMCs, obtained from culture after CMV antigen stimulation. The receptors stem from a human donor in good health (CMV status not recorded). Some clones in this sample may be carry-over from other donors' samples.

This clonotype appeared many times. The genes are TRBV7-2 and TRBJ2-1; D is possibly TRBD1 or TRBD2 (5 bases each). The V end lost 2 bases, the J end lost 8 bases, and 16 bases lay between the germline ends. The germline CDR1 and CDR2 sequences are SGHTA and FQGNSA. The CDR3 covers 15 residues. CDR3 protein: CASSLTRGQQYEQFF. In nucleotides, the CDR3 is TGTGCCAGCAGCTTAACCCGGGGCCAACAATATGAGCAGTTCTTC.

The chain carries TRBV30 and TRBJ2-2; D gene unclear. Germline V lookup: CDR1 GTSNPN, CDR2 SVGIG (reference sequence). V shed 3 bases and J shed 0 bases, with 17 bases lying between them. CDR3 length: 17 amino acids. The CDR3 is CAWRRWHRAANTGELFF. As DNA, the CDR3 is TGTGCCTGGAGGCGCTGGCATCGGGCTGCGAACACCGGGGAGCTGTTTTTT.

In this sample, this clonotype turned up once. For the CDR3, the DNA is TGTGCCAGCAGCTATAACGGCGGCAATCAGCCCCAGCATTTT. It is translated as CASSYNGGNQPQHF. The J gene is TRBJ1-5, the V gene TRBV12-3 or TRBV12-4; no clear D gene. Trimming pared 6 bases from V and 2 bases from J, leaving 11 bases between. The CDR3 contains 14 residues.

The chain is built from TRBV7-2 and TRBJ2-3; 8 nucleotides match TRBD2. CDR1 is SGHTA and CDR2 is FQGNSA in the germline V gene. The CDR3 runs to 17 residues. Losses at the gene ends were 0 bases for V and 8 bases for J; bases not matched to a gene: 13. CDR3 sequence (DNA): TGTGCCAGCAGCTTAGCTCCCTCTACTAGCGGTCAGAGTACGCAGTATTTT. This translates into CASSLAPSTSGQSTQYF.

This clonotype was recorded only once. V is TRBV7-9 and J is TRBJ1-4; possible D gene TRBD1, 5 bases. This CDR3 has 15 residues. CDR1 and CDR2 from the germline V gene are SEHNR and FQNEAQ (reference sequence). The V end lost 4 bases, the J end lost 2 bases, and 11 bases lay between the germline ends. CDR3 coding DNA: TGTGCCAGCAGCTCCCTGAGACAGACTAATGAAAAACTGTTTTTT. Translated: CASSSLRQTNEKLFF.

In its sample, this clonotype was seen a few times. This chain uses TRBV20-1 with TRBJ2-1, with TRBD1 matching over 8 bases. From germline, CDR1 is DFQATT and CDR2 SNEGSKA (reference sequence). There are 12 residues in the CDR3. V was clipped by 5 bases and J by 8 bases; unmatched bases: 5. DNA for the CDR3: TGCAGTGCTCGGACAGGGTTTGATGAGCAGTTCTTC. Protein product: CSARTGFDEQFF.

The CDR3, as DNA: TGTGCCAGCAGTTACTCGGGCAGGGGAAGCACTGAAGCTTTCTTT. Translation: CASSYSGRGSTEAFF. J is TRBJ1-1 and V is TRBV6-5; a weak D match, TRBD1 (6 bases). The CDR3 length is 15 residues. Germline CDR1 is MNHEY and CDR2 is SVGAGI. V was trimmed by 0 bases and J by 4 bases, leaving 12 bases between them.

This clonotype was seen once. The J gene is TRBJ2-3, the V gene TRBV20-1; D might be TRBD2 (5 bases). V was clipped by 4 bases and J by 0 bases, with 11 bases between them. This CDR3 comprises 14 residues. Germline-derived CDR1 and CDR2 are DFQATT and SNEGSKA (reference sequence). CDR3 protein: CSAKWTSSTDTQYF. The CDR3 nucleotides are TGCAGTGCTAAATGGACTTCTAGCACAGATACGCAGTATTTT.

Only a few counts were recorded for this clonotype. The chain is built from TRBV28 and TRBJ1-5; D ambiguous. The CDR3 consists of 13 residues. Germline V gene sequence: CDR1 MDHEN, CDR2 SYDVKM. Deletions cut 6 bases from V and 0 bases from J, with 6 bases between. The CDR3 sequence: CASRLLSNQPQHF. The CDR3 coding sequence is TGTGCCAGCAGGCTCCTTAGCAATCAGCCCCAGCATTTT.

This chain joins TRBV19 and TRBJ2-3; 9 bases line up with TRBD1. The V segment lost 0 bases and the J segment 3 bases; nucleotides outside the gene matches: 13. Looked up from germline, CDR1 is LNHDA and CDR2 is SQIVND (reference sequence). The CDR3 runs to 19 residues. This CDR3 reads CASSIDTPLTGGTTDTQYF. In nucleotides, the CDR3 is TGTGCCAGTAGTATAGATACCCCCCTGACAGGGGGGACGACAGATACGCAGTATTTT.

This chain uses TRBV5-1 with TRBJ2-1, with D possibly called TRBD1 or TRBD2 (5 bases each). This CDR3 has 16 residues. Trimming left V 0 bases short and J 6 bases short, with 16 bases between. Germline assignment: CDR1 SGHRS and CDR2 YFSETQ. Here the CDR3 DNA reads TGCGCCAGCAGCTTGGGGCCGGGACCCTCGGGCAATGAGCAGTTCTTC. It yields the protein CASSLGPGPSGNEQFF.

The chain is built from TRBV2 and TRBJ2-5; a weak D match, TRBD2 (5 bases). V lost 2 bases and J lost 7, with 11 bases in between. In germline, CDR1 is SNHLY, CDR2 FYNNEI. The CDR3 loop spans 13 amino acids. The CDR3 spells CASSETAGGTQYF. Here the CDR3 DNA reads TGTGCCAGCAGTGAAACGGCCGGAGGGACCCAGTACTTC.

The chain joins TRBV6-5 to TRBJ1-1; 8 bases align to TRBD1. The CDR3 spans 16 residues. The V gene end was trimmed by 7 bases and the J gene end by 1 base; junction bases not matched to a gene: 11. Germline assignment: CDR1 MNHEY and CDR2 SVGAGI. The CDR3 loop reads CASNNFQGATNTEAFF. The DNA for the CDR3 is TGTGCCAGCAATAATTTTCAGGGGGCGACGAACACTGAAGCTTTCTTT.

This CDR3 reads CSARTSGFANTGELFF. The CDR3 DNA reads as TGCAGTGCTAGGACTAGCGGGTTCGCGAACACCGGGGAGCTGTTTTTT. V gene TRBV20-1 combines with J gene TRBJ2-2; 10 bases map to TRBD2. The CDR3 consists of 16 residues. The J segment lost 0 bases and the V segment lost 3 bases, leaving 4 bases of the junction unmatched. Looked up from germline, CDR1 is DFQATT and CDR2 is SNEGSKA (reference sequence).

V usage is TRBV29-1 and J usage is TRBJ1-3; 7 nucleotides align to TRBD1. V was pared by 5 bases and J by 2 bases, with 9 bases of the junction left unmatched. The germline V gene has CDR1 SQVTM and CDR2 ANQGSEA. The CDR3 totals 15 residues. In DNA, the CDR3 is TGCAGCGTTCAATTGACAGGGAGGGCTGGAAACACCATATATTTT. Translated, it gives CSVQLTGRAGNTIYF.

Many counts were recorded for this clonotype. The CDR3 spells CASRGAGREQYV. The DNA for the CDR3 is TGTGCCAGCCGCGGGGCAGGGCGCGAGCAGTACGTC. V and J are TRBV6-2 or TRBV6-3 and TRBJ2-7; tentative D call: TRBD2 (6 bases). Germline V gene data show CDR1 as MNHEY and CDR2 as SVGEGT. The CDR3 consists of 12 residues. V gave up 8 bases and J gave up 6 bases, with 14 bases separating them.

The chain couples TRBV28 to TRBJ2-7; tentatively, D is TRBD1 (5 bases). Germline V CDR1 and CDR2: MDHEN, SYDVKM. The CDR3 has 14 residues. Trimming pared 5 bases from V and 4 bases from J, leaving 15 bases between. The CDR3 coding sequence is TGTGCCAGCAGTCACACAATTCAGGGATACGAGCAGTACGTC. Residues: CASSHTIQGYEQYV.

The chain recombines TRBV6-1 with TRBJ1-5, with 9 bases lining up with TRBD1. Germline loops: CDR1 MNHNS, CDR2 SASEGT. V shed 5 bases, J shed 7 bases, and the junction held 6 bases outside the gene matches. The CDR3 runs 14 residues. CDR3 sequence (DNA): TGTGCCAGCAGTACCCGGACAGGGGTCCAGCCCCAGCATTTT. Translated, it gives CASSTRTGVQPQHF.

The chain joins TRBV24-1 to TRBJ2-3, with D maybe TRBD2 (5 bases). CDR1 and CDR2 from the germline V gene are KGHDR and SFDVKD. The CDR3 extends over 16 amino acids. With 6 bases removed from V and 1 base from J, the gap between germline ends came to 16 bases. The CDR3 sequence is CATSSRLKEGTDTQYF. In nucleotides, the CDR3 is TGTGCCACCAGTAGCCGTCTGAAGGAGGGCACAGATACGCAGTATTTT.

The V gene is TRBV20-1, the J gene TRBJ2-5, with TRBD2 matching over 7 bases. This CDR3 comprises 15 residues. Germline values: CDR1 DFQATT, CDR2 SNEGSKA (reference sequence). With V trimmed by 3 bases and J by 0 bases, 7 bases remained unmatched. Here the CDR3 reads CSARGLAGYQETQYF. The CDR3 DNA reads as TGCAGTGCTAGGGGGTTAGCGGGTTACCAAGAGACCCAGTACTTC.

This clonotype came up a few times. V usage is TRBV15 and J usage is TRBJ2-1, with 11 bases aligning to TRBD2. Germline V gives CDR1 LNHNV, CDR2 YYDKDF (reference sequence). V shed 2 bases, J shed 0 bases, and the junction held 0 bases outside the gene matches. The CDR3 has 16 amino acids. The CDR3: CATSRTSGSSYNEQFF. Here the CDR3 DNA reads TGTGCCACCAGCAGAACTAGCGGGAGCTCCTACAATGAGCAGTTCTTC.

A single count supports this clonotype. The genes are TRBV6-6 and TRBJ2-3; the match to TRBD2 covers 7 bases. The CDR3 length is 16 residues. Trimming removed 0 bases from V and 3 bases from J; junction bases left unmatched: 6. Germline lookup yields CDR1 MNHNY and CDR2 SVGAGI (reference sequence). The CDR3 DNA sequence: TGTGCCAGCAGTTACTCTAGGCTAGCGGTGACAGATACGCAGTATTTT. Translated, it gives CASSYSRLAVTDTQYF.

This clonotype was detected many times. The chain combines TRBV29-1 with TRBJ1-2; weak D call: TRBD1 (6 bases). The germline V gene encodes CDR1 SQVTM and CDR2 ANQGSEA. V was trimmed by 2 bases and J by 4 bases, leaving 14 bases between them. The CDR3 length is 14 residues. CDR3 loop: CSVELPGQVYGYTF. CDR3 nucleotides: TGCAGCGTTGAACTCCCGGGACAAGTCTATGGCTACACCTTC.

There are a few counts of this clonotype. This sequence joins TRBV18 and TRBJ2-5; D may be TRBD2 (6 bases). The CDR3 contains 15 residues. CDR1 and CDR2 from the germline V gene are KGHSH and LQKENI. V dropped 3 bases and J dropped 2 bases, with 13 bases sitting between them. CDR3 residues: CASSPQGSGQETQYF. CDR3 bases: TGTGCCAGCTCACCGCAGGGTAGCGGACAAGAGACCCAGTACTTC.

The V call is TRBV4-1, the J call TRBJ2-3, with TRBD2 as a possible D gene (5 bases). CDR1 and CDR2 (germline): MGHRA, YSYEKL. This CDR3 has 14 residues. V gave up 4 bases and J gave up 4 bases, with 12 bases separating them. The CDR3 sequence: CASSPTGNSDTQYF. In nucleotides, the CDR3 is TGCGCCAGCAGCCCCACGGGGAACTCAGATACGCAGTATTTT.

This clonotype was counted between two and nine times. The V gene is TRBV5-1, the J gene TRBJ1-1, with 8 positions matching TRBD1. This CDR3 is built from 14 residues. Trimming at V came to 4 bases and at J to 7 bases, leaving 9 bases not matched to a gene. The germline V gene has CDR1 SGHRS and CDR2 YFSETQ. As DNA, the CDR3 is TGCGCCAGCAGCACCCCGGGACAGGAGAATGAAGCTTTCTTT. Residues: CASSTPGQENEAFF.

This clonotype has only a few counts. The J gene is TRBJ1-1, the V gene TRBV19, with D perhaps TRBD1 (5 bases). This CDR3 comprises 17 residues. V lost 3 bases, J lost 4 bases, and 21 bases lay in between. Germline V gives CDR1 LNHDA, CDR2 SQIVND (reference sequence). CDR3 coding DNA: TGTGCCAGTAGTATCAATCCACCGGGGGGAGGTGGCACTGAAGCTTTCTTT. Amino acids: CASSINPPGGGGTEAFF.

This chain's CDR3 is CSVEADSTGDGYTF. The CDR3 DNA sequence: TGCAGCGTTGAAGCGGATTCGACGGGCGATGGCTACACCTTC. The chain is built from TRBV29-1 and TRBJ1-2, with D uncertain. The length of the CDR3 is 14 residues. V gave up 1 base and J gave up 6 bases, with 15 bases separating them. Germline V gives CDR1 SQVTM, CDR2 ANQGSEA.

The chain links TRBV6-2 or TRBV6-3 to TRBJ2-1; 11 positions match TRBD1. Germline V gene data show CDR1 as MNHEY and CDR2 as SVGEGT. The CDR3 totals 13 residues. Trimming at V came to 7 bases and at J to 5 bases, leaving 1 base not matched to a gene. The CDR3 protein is CASTGQGDNEQFF. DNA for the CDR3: TGTGCCAGCACGGGACAGGGGGACAATGAGCAGTTCTTC.

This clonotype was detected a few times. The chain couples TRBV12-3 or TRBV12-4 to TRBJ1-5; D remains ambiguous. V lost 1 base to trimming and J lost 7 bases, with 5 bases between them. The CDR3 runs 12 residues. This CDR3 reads CASSLDWQPQHF. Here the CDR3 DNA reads TGTGCCAGCAGTTTAGACTGGCAGCCCCAGCATTTT.

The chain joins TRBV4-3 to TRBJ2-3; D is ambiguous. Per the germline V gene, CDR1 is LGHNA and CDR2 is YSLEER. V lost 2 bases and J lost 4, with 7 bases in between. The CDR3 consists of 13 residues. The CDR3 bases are TGCGCCAGCAGCCAAAACAGAGCAGATACGCAGTATTTT. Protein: CASSQNRADTQYF.

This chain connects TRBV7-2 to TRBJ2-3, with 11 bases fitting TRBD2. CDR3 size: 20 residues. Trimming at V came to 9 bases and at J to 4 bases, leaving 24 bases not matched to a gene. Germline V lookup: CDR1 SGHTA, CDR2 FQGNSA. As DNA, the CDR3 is TGTGCCAGTCTATACGGGGTACTAGCGGGAGTTGTCGGAGGCGCAGATACGCAGTATTTT. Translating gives CASLYGVLAGVVGGADTQYF. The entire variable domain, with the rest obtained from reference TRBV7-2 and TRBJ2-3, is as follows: GAGVSQSPSNKVTEKGKDVELRCDPISGHTALYWYRQSLGQGLEFLIYFQGNSAPDKSGLPSDRFSAERTGGSVSTLTIQRTQQEDSAVYLCASLYGVLAGVVGGADTQYFGPGTRLTVL.